What follows describes a single TCR beta chain. These data are taken from a study of blood T cell repertoires in COVID-19. Method: immunoSEQ multiplex PCR; TCRdb's copy keeps in-frame clones and lacks some. The profile covers 100,000 to 150,000 clones, with approximately 91% appearing a single time and over 1% taken by the ten largest. Germline V gives CDR1 MNHEY, CDR2 SMNVEV (reference sequence). Trimming removed 2 bases from V and 0 bases from J, with 7 bases in between. This CDR3 comprises 14 residues. The chain couples TRBV27 to TRBJ1-1; a weak D match, TRBD1 (6 bases). The TCR was taken from a woman older than 75 with acute or convalescent COVID-19. Specimen: peripheral blood. The CDR3 spells CASSLTGLNTEAFF. In DNA form, the CDR3 reads TGTGCCAGCAGTTTAACAGGGCTGAACACTGAAGCTTTCTTT.